The source of this T cell receptor (beta chain) is a study of PD-1 blockade in classical Hodgkin lymphoma. Time point indicated: cycle 4 day 1 (C4D1), after 5 to 7 weeks of nivolumab. All the patients suffered relapse after autologous stem cell transplantation, and brentuximab vedotin exposure differed. After thawing, PBMCs were subjected to magnetic negative selection to isolate CD8+ T cells. V was pared by 2 bases and J by 4 bases, with 0 bases of the junction left unmatched. The CDR3 contains 14 residues. Germline V CDR1 and CDR2: MNHEY, SMNVEV (reference sequence). Regarding the study as a whole: There was a significant rise in CD4+ TCR diversity by C4D1, with no such rise for CD8+.

On this clone itself: Its antigen is unidentified.

The repertoire was sequenced with immunoSEQ multiplex PCR; TCRdb's copy has only in-frame clones and lacks some. The data contain 4,000 to 6,000 clones, less than 75% of them seen just once; the ten biggest clones take up roughly 26%. The sequences come from CD8+ T cells from blood, collected before the fourth cycle of nivolumab. The gene calls are TRBV27 and TRBJ2-7; 12 bases agree with TRBD2. The TCR was taken from a human donor with classical Hodgkin lymphoma. CDR3 nucleotides: TGTGCCAGCAGTTTAACTAGCGGGAGGTACGAGCAGTACTTC. This sequence encodes CASSLTSGRYEQYF.